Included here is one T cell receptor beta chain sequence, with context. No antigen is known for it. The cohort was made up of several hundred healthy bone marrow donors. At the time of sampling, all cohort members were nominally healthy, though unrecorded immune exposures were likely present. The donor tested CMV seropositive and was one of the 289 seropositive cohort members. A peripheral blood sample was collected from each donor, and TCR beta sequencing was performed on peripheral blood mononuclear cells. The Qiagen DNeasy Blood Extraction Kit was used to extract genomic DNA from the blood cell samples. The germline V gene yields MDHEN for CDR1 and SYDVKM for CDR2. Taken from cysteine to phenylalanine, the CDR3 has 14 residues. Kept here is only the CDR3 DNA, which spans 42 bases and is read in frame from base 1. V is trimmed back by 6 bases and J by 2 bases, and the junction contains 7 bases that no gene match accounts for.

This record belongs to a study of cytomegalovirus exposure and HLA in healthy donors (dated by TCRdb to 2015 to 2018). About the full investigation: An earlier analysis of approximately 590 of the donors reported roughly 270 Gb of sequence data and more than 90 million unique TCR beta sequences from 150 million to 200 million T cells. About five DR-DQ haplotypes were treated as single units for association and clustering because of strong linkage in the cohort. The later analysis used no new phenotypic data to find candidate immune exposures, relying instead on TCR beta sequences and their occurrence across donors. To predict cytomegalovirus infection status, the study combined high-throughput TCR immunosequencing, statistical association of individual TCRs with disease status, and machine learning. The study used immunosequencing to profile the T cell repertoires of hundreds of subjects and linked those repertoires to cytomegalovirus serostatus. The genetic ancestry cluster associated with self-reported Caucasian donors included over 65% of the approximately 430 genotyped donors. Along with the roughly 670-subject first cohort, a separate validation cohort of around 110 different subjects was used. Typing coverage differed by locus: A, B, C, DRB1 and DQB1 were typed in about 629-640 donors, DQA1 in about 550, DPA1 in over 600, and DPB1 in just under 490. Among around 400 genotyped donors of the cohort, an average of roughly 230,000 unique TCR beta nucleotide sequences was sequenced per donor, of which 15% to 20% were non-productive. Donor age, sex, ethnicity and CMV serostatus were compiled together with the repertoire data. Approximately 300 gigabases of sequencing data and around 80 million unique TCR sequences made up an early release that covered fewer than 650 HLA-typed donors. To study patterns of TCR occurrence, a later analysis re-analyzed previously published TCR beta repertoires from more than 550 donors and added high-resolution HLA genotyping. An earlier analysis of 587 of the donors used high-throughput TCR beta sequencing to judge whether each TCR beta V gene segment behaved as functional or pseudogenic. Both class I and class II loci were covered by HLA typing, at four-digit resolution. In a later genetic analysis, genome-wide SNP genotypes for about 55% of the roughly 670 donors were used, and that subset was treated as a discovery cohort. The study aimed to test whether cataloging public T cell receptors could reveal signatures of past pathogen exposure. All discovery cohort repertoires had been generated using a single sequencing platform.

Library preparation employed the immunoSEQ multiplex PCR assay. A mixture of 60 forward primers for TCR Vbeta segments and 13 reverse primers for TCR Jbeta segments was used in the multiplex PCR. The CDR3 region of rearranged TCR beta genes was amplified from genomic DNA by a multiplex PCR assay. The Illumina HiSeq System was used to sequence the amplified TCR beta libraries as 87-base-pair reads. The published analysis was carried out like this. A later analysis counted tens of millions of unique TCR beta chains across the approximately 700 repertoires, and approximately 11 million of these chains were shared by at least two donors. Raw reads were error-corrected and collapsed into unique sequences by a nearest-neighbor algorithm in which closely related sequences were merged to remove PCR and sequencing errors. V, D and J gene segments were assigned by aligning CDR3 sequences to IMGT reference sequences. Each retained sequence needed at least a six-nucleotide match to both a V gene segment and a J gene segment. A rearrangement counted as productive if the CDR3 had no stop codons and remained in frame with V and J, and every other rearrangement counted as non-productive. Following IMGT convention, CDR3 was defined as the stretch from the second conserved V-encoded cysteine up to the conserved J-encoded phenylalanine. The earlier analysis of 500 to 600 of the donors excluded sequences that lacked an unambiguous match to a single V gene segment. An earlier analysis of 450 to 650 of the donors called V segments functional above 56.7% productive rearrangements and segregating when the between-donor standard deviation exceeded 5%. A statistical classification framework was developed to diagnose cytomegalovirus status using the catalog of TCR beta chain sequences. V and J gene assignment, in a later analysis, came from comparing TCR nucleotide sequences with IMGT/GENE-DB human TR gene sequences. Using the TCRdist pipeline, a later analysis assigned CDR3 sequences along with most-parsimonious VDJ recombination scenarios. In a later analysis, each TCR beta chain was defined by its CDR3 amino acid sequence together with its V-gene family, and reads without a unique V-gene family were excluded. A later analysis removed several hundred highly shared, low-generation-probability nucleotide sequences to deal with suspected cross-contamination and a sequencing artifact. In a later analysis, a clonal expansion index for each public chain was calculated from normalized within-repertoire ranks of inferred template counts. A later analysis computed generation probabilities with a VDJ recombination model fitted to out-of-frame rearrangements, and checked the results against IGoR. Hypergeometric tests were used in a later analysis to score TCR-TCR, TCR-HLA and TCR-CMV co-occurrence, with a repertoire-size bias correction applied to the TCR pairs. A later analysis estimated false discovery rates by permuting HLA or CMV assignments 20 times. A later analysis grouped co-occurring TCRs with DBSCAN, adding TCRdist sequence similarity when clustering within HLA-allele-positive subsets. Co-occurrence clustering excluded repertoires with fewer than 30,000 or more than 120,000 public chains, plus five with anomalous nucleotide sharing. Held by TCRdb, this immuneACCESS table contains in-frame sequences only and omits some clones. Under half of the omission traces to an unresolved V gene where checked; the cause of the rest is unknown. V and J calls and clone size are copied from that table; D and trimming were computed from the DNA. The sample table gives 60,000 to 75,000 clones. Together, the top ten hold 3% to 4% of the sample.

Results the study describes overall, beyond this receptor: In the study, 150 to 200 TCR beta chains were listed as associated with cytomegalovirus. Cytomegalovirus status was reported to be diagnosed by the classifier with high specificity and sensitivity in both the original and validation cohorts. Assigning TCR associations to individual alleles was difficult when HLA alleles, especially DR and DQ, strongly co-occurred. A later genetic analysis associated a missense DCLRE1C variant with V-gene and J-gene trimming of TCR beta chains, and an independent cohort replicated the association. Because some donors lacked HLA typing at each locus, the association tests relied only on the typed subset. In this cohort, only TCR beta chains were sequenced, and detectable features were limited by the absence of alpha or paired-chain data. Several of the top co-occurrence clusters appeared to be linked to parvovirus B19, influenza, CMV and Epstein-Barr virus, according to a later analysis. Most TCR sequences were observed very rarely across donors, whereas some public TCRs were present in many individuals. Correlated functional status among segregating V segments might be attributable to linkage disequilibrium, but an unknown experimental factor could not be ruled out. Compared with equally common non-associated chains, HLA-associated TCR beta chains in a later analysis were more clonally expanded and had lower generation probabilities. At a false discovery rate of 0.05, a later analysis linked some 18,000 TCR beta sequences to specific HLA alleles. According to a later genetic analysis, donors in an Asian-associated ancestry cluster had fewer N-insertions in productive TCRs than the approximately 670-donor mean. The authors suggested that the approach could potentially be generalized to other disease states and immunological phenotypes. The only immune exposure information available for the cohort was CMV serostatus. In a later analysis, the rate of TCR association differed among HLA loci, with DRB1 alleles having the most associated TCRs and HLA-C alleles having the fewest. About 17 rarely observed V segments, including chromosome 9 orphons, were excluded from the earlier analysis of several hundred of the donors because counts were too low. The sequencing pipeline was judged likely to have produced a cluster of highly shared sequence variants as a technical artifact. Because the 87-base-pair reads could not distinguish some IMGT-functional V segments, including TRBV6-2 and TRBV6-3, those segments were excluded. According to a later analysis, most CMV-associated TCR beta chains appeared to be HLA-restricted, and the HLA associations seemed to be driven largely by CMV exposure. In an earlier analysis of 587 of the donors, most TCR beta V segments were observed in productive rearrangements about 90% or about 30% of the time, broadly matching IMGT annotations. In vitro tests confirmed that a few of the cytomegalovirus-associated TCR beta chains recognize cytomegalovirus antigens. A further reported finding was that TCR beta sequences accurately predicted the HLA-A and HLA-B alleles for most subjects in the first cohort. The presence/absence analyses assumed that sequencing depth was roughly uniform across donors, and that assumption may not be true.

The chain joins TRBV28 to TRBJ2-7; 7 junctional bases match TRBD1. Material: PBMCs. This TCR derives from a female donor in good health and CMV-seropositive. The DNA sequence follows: TGTGCCAGCAGGTCCGGGACAGCAACCTACGAGCAGTACTTC. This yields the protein CASRSGTATYEQYF.